The present T cell receptor beta chain was sequenced within a study of T cell responses to AZD1222 COVID-19 vaccine. CDR3 length: 15 residues. With V trimmed by 6 bases and J by 5 bases, 9 bases remained unmatched. Germline CDR1 is MNHEY and CDR2 is SVGAGI. Some clones are missing from TCRdb's copy, which holds only in-frame ones; the method was immunoSEQ multiplex PCR. The sample lists 140,000 to 150,000 clones, 70% to 90% occurring once. The chain employs TRBV6-5 and TRBJ1-5; 8 bases map to TRBD1. The sample in question was peripheral blood, obtained on day 0 of AZD1222 vaccination. This receptor was identified in an adult in good health. Here the CDR3 DNA reads TGTGCCAGCAGGGGCCGGACAGGGACCGATCAGCCCCAGCATTTT. Translated: CASRGRTGTDQPQHF.